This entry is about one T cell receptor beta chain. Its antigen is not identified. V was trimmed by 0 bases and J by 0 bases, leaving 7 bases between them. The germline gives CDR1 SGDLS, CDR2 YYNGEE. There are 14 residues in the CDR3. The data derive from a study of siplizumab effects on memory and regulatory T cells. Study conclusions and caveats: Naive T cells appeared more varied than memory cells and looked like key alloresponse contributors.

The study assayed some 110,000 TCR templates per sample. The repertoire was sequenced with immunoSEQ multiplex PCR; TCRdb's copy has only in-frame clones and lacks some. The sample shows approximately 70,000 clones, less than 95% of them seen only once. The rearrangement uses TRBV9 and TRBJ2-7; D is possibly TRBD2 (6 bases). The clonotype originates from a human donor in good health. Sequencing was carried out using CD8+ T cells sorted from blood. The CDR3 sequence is CASSVVGSSYEQYF. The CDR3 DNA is TGTGCCAGCAGCGTAGTCGGGAGCTCCTACGAGCAGTACTTC.